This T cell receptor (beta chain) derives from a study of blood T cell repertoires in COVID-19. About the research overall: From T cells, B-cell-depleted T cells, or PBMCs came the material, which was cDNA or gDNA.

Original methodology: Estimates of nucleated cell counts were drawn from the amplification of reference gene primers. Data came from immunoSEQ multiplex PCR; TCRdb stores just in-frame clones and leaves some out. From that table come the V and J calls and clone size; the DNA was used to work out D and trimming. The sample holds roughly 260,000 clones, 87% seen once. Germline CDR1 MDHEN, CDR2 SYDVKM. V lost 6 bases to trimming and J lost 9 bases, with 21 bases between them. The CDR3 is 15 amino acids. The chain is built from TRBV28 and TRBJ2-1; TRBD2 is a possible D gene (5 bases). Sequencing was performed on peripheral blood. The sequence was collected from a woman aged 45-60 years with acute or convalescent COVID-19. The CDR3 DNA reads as TGTGCCAGCAGCTCTGAGCGGATAGGGCGAGGTGAGCAGTTCTTC. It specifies CASSSERIGRGEQFF.